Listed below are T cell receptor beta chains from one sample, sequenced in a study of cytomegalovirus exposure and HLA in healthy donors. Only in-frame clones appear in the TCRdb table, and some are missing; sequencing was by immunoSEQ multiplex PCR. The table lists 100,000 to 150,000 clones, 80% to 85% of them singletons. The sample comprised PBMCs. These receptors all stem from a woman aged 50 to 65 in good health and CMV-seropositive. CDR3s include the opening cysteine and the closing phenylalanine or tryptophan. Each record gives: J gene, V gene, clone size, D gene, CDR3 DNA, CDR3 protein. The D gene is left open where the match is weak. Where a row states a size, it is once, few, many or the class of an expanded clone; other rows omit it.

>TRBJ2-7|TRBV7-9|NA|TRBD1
TGTGCCAGCAGCTTAGCGACAGGGGTCTCCTACGAGCAGTACTTC
CASSLATGVSYEQYF
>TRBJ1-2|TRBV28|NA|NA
TGTGCCAGCAGTCAGACAGGAGGATATGGCTACACCTTC
CASSQTGGYGYTF
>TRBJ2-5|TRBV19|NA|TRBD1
TGTGCCAGTAGTACTGGACAGGGGGAATGGGAGACCCAGTACTTC
CASSTGQGEWETQYF
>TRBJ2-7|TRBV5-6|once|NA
TGTGCCAGCAGCTTGGGGGCCGTACAGGGACACGAGCAGTACTTC
CASSLGAVQGHEQYF
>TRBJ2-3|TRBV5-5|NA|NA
TGTGCCAGCAGCTGGACTACAGATACGCAGTATTTT
CASSWTTDTQYF
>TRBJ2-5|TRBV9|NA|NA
TGTGCCAGCAGCGGGACTACCCAAGAGACCCAGTACTTC
CASSGTTQETQYF
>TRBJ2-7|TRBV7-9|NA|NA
TGTGCCAGCAGCTTAGCAGGCGGCCACTACGAGCAGTACTTC
CASSLAGGHYEQYF
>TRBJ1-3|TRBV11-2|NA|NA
TGTGCCAGCAGCCGACTCTTTCAGTTGGCCTCTGGAAACACCATATATTTT
CASSRLFQLASGNTIYF
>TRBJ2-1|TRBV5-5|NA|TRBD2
TGTGCCAGCAGCCCAGGGACTAGCGGGATATACAATGAGCAGTTCTTC
CASSPGTSGIYNEQFF
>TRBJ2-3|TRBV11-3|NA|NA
TGTGCCAGCAGCCCCCACTGGGAGCCAGATACGCAGTATTTT
CASSPHWEPDTQYF
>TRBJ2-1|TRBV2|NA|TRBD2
TGTGCCACTGAGGGAGCGGGGCTCTACAATGAGCAGTTCTTC
CATEGAGLYNEQFF
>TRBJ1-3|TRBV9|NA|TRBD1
TGTGCCAGCAGCGAGGCAGGGGGAAACTCTGGAAACACCATATATTTT
CASSEAGGNSGNTIYF
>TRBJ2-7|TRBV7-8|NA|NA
TGTGCCAGCAGCCCGTTCGGACAGTACAACTACGAGCAGTACTTC
CASSPFGQYNYEQYF
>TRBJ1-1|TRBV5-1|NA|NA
TGCGCCAGCAGCGCCGCAGGGTATTACACTGAAGCTTTCTTT
CASSAAGYYTEAFF
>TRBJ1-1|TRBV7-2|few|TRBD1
TGTGCCAGCAGCTTCTCAACTGGGACAGGACGGAACACTGAAGCTTTCTTT
CASSFSTGTGRNTEAFF
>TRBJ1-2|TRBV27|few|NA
TGTGCCAGCAGTTTAAATTCGGACATCAACTATGGCTACACCTTC
CASSLNSDINYGYTF
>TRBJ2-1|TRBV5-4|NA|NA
TGTGCCAGCAGCTTGGGACTAACCCCCGGCCAGTTCTTC
CASSLGLTPGQFF
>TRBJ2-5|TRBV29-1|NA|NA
TGCAGCGTTGATCGAACGAGCCAAGAGACCCAGTACTTC
CSVDRTSQETQYF
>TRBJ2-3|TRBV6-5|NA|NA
TGTGCCAGCAGTTACGGCCGCGGGGTCGTAGATACGCAGTATTTT
CASSYGRGVVDTQYF
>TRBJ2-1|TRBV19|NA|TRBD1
TGTGCCAGTAGATTGACAGGGGGGGGGTACAATGAGCAGTTCTTC
CASRLTGGGYNEQFF
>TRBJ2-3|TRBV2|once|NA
TGTGCCAGCAGTGGCAGGGTAACTAGCACAGATACGCAGTATTTT
CASSGRVTSTDTQYF
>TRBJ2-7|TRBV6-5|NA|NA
TGTGCCAGCAGTTCAGACTACGAGCAGTACTTC
CASSSDYEQYF
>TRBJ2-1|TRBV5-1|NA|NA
TGCGCCAGCAGCCTACAACATGGGATCGGAGGTGAGCAGTTCTTC
CASSLQHGIGGEQFF
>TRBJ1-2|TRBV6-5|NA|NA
TGTGCCAGCAGTTTACAGGACGGGGGAGCTAACTATGGCTACACCTTC
CASSLQDGGANYGYTF
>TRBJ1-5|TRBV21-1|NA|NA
TGTGCCAGCAGCAAGGCCGGGACACCTTGGAATCAGCCCCGGCATTTT
CASSKAGTPWNQPRHF
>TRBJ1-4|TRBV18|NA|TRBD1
TGTGCCAGCTCACCGTCACAGGGGGCAGTGGGAGAAAAACTGTTTTTT
CASSPSQGAVGEKLFF
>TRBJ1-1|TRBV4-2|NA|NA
TGTGCCAGCAGCCGAGCGAGGGATCTCGAGGCTTTCTTT
CASSRARDLEAFF
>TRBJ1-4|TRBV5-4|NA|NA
TGTGCCAGTACGACAGGTTTGGGGGAAAAACTGTTTTTT
CASTTGLGEKLFF
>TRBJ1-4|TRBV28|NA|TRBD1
TGTGCCAGCAAGCCTAGGGGGCGCGGGACTAATGAAAAACTGTTTTTT
CASKPRGRGTNEKLFF
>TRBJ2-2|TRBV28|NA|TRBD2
TGTGCCAGCATTAGTACTAGCGGGGGAGATAACACCGGGGAGCTGTTTTTT
CASISTSGGDNTGELFF
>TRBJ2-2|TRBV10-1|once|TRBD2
TGCGCCAGCTCCCGGGGGGTTGACGGGGAGCTGTTTTTT
CASSRGVDGELFF
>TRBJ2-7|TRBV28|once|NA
TGTGCCAGCAGTTTGACAGCCTTCTACGAGCAGTACTTC
CASSLTAFYEQYF
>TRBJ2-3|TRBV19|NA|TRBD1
TGTGCCAGTAGTATAGTTGGGACAGGCCCCACAGATACGCAGTATTTT
CASSIVGTGPTDTQYF
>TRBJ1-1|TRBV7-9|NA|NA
TGTGCCAGTAACAGGCGATCGGGCACTGAAGCTTTCTTT
CASNRRSGTEAFF
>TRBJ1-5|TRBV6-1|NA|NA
TGTGCCAGCAGGGCAGAGGCTGATCAGCCCCAGCATTTT
CASRAEADQPQHF
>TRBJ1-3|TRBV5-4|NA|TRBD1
TGTGCCAGCAGCCCCGGGACAGGGAGAAACACCATATATTTT
CASSPGTGRNTIYF
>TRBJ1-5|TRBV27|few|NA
TGTGCCAGCAGTTTTTCGAGACATCCCAATCAGCCCCAGCATTTT
CASSFSRHPNQPQHF
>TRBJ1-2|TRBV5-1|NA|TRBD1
TGCGCCAGCTCCCGGGACAGGGTCTATGGCTACACCTTC
CASSRDRVYGYTF
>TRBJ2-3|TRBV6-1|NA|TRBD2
TGTGCCAGCAGTGAACTTGGACTAGCGGGGGGCCCAGATACGCAGTATTTT
CASSELGLAGGPDTQYF
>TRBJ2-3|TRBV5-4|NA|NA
TGTGCCAGCAGCTTCGCGTCGAATACGCAGTATTTT
CASSFASNTQYF
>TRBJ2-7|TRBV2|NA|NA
TGTGCCAGCAGTGACCCCCCGGGAGAGCAGTACTTC
CASSDPPGEQYF
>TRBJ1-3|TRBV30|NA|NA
TGTGCCTGGAGTGACGGGATAAGCCAATATTTT
CAWSDGISQYF
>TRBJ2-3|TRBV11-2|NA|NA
TGTGCCAGCAGCCTCACCCCAGCGGACGCCGATACGCAGTATTTT
CASSLTPADADTQYF
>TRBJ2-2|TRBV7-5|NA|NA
TGTGCCAGAAGCTTAAGAGGGGGGGCGATGGGCGCCGGGGAGCTGTTTTTT
CARSLRGGAMGAGELFF
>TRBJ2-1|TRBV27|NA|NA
TGTGCCAGCAGCCCCGGGACATATTACAATGAGCAGTTCTTC
CASSPGTYYNEQFF
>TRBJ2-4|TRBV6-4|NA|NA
TGTGCCAGCAGTGACTCCCCCTCCGGAAACAGTCAGTACTTC
CASSDSPSGNSQYF
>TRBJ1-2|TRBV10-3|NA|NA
TGTGCCATCAGTGAGGACAGCCGCTATGGCTACACCTTC
CAISEDSRYGYTF
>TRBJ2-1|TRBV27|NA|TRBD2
TGTGCCAGCAGTTTTGATGGGACTAGCGGGCCTCACGGGGACTACAATGAGCAGTTCTTC
CASSFDGTSGPHGDYNEQFF
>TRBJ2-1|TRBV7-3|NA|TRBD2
TGTGCCAGCAGCTTAGCCCCGGGGGGGGCCCAGGGCAATGAGCAGTTCTTC
CASSLAPGGAQGNEQFF
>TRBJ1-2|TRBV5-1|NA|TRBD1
TGCGCCAGCAGCTTGGGGCTATTCCGGGACAGCGAGCTCTATGGCTACACCTTC
CASSLGLFRDSELYGYTF
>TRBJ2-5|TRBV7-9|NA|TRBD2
TGTGCCAGCAGCTTAAGTTCCGCAAGCGGGGCTGGCCAAGAGACCCAGTACTTC
CASSLSSASGAGQETQYF
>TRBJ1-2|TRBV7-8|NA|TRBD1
TGTGCCAGCAGCTTAGACCCCGGGACAGAAAACTATGGCTACACCTTC
CASSLDPGTENYGYTF
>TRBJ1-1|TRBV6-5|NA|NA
TGTGCCAGCAGTAGCGTCCTTGAAGCTTTCTTT
CASSSVLEAFF
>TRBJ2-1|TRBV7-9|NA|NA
TGTGCCAGCAGCTATCGGGACTCTTCGTGGGAGCAGTTCTTC
CASSYRDSSWEQFF